These 15 T cell receptor beta chains share one sample of origin, sequenced in a study of T cells in Graves' hyperthyroidism and ophthalmopathy. There were TCR beta CDR3 regions amplified from RNA transcripts. HTBI primers were used for first-round RT-PCR of the TCR CDR3. TCRdb ran MiXCR on the multiplex PCR reads and lists one entry per CDR3 protein. Of more than 500,000 distinct CDR3 sequences detected, 40% to 55% appear once; the ten largest clones hold 15% to 20%. Input material: peripheral blood or thyroid tissue (not recorded which). The receptors stem from an adult woman with Graves' disease, either hyperthyroidism or ophthalmopathy (not recorded which).

The rearrangement joins TRBV11-2 to TRBJ2-7; TRBD2 aligns across 8 bases. Germline assignment: CDR1 SGHAT and CDR2 FQNNGV. V shed 5 bases, J shed 5 bases, and the junction held 11 bases outside the gene matches. The CDR3 runs 15 residues. CDR3 coding DNA: TGTGCCAGCAGCCCGGGGGGGGGCGGTCAAGACGAGCAGTACTTC. It encodes CASSPGGGGQDEQYF.

The CDR3 loop reads CASSYGRLAGAYEQYF. The CDR3 coding sequence is TGTGCCAGCAGCTACGGACGACTAGCGGGAGCCTACGAGCAGTACTTC. V gene TRBV7-8 combines with J gene TRBJ2-7; TRBD2 agrees at 12 bases. Germline V lookup: CDR1 SGHVS, CDR2 FQNEAQ. The CDR3 runs to 16 residues. With V trimmed by 4 bases and J by 2 bases, 6 bases remained unmatched.

The V gene is TRBV13, the J gene TRBJ2-7; 7 bases line up with TRBD1. The CDR3 covers 15 residues. The junction had 12 bases not matched to a gene; V was cut back by 5 bases and J by 5 bases. Germline values: CDR1 PRHDT, CDR2 FYEKMQ (reference sequence). The CDR3 nucleotides read TGTGCCAGCAGCGGATCCCGGGACAGTTTCCACGAGCAGTACTTC. Its protein product is CASSGSRDSFHEQYF.

This clonotype was detected ten times or more. The rearrangement links TRBV5-1 to TRBJ2-5; D is unclear. Trimming removed 3 bases from V and 2 bases from J, with 11 bases in between. Germline values: CDR1 SGHRS, CDR2 YFSETQ. There are 14 residues in the CDR3. The CDR3 is CASSSEYLQETQYF. CDR3 sequence (DNA): TGCGCCAGCAGCTCGGAGTACCTACAAGAGACCCAGTACTTC.

This clonotype was seen ten or more times. This chain links TRBV12-3 or TRBV12-4 with TRBJ1-2, with a possible D match to TRBD1 (5 bases). V was pared by 3 bases and J by 8 bases, with 19 bases between. The CDR3 has 15 amino acids. The CDR3 reads CASSFPGPEPRGYTF. CDR3 nucleotides: TGTGCCAGCAGTTTCCCGGGACCGGAGCCGCGGGGCTACACCTTC.

This clonotype has a count of ten or more. The chain recombines TRBV20-1 with TRBJ1-2, with D unresolved. The CDR3 loop spans 12 amino acids. In germline, CDR1 is DFQATT, CDR2 SNEGSKA (reference sequence). V was cut by 5 bases and J by 4 bases, with 11 bases left in between. The CDR3 region has the DNA TGCAGTGCTGCCGCCCGGGCCTATGGCTACACCTTC. Translation gives CSAAARAYGYTF.

This clonotype showed up many times. At one end the junction does not follow the germline gene, possibly because of a read error. This chain connects TRBV7-3 to TRBJ1-2, with 8 bases identical to TRBD1. CDR3 length: 15 residues. In germline, CDR1 is SGHTA, CDR2 FQGTGA. CDR3 protein: CASSPGTGPNYGYTF. CDR3 in DNA: TGTGCCAGCAGCCCCGGGACAGGACCTAATTATGGCTACACCTTC.

This clonotype came up many times. This chain connects TRBV20-1 to TRBJ1-6; D is uncertain. The CDR3 loop spans 14 amino acids. Between the trimmed V and J ends, which lost 1 base and 7 bases, there was a span of 11 bases. CDR1 and CDR2 (germline): DFQATT, SNEGSKA (reference sequence). As DNA, the CDR3 is TGCAGTGCTAGAGGACTAAGGACGAATTCACCCCTCCACTTT. Its protein is CSARGLRTNSPLHF.

The sample holds many counts of this clonotype. The V call is TRBV19, the J call TRBJ1-2; weak D call: TRBD1 (6 bases). The CDR3 is 15 amino acids. V lost 5 bases and J 2 bases, leaving 15 bases between the germline ends. Germline V gives CDR1 LNHDA, CDR2 SQIVND (reference sequence). The CDR3, as DNA: TGTGCCAGTAGTTTCTCGGACAGAGAGAACTATGGCTACACCTTC. It translates to CASSFSDRENYGYTF.

At least ten counts were recorded for this clonotype. This chain links TRBV5-1 with TRBJ2-7, with D maybe TRBD1 (6 bases). The CDR3 contains 14 residues. V lost 4 bases, J lost 3 bases, and 14 bases lay in between. Germline CDR1 and CDR2: SGHRS and YFSETQ. The CDR3 is CASSPQGQYYEQYF. Here the CDR3 DNA reads TGCGCCAGCAGCCCACAGGGCCAATACTACGAGCAGTACTTC.

The genes are TRBV7-9 and TRBJ2-5, with TRBD2 as a possible D gene (7 bases). V lost 5 bases, J lost 4 bases, and 17 bases lay in between. The CDR3 sequence is 15 residues long. The germline CDR1 and CDR2 sequences are SEHNR and FQNEAQ (reference sequence). CDR3 nucleotide sequence: TGTGCCAGCAGCCAAGGCGGGGGCGTATTAGAGACCCAGTACTTC. As protein: CASSQGGGVLETQYF.

The rearrangement joins TRBV9 to TRBJ1-6; tentatively, D is TRBD1 (5 bases). V lost 3 bases to trimming and J lost 7 bases, with 17 bases between them. The CDR3 consists of 16 residues. Germline V gene sequence: CDR1 SGDLS, CDR2 YYNGEE. This CDR3 reads CASSAPSPGRNSPLHF. In DNA form, the CDR3 reads TGTGCCAGCAGCGCCCCAAGTCCGGGACGGAATTCACCCCTCCACTTT.

This rearrangement joins TRBV5-5 to TRBJ2-7; D remains unclear. Trimming removed 0 bases at V and 3 bases at J, with 13 bases between. The CDR3 has 15 residues. CDR1 is SGHKS and CDR2 is YYEKEE in the germline V gene (reference sequence). The CDR3: CASSLVWASNYEQYF. As DNA, the CDR3 is TGTGCCAGCAGCTTGGTATGGGCGTCGAACTACGAGCAGTACTTC.

This clonotype was observed a handful of times. The V call is TRBV20-1, the J call TRBJ1-2; 7 positions agree with TRBD1. The CDR3 extends over 12 amino acids. Germline CDR1 reads DFQATT; CDR2 reads SNEGSKA (reference sequence). CDR3 amino acids: CTWDSNLYGYTF. The CDR3 bases are TGCACCTGGGACAGCAACCTGTATGGCTACACCTTC.

Comments on this clonotype: With a much larger clone just one base away, this may be a read error. The chain joins TRBV10-3 to TRBJ2-7; D gene ambiguous. The CDR3 has 15 amino acids. Germline CDR1 ENHRY, CDR2 SYGVKD. The CDR3 DNA reads as TGTGCCAGCAGTTCGACCCCAGAGATCTCCTACGAGCGGTACTTC. Residues: CASSSTPEISYERYF.